Listed below are T cell receptor beta chains from one sample, sequenced in a study of T cells after yellow fever vaccination. TCRdb fed the 5' RACE reads into MiXCR, producing one record per CDR3 protein. This sample has 240,000 or so distinct CDR3 sequences; about 7% occur once, and the top ten carry approximately 0.85%. The sample was CD4+ T cells sorted from PBMCs, taken 15 days after the yellow fever booster vaccination. The source of these receptors is a man aged 25-45 years who received the YFV17D yellow fever vaccine. Both conserved end residues are part of each CDR3. A D gene is named only where the DNA matches it firmly. Clone sizes are given selectively: once, few, many, or a class where the clone is expanded.

j_call: TRBJ2-1
clone_size: NA
v_call: TRBV12-3/TRBV12-4
d_call: TRBD1
cdr3_nt: TGTGCCAGCTGGAGGATAGCGGGACAGGGGGGCAATGAGCAGTTCTTC
cdr3_aa: CASWRIAGQGGNEQFF

j_call: TRBJ1-2
clone_size: few
v_call: TRBV18
d_call: NA
cdr3_nt: TGTGCCAGCTCGTTAGACGGACAGAATTATGGCTACACCTTC
cdr3_aa: CASSLDGQNYGYTF

j_call: TRBJ2-1
clone_size: NA
v_call: TRBV6-2/TRBV6-3
d_call: TRBD2
cdr3_nt: TGTGCCAGCAGTCCCCGTTTTCTAGCGGCTTCCTACAATGAGCAGTTCTTC
cdr3_aa: CASSPRFLAASYNEQFF

j_call: TRBJ2-7
clone_size: many
v_call: TRBV12-3/TRBV12-4
d_call: NA
cdr3_nt: TGTGCCAGCGCGGGATCCTACGAGCAGTACTTC
cdr3_aa: CASAGSYEQYF

j_call: TRBJ2-1
clone_size: many
v_call: TRBV25-1
d_call: NA
cdr3_nt: TGTGCCAGTGGGGGACTTACCTCCTACAATGAGCAGTTCTTC
cdr3_aa: CASGGLTSYNEQFF

j_call: TRBJ1-2
clone_size: many
v_call: TRBV6-5
d_call: NA
cdr3_nt: TGTGCCAGCAGTCCCGACGAAGGTGGCTACACCTTC
cdr3_aa: CASSPDEGGYTF

j_call: TRBJ1-1
clone_size: many
v_call: TRBV2
d_call: NA
cdr3_nt: TGTGCCAGCAGAGACGATGGTACTGAAGCTTTCTTT
cdr3_aa: CASRDDGTEAFF

j_call: TRBJ2-2
clone_size: NA
v_call: TRBV27
d_call: TRBD2
cdr3_nt: TGTGCCAGCAACTCGGGAGGGCCGATTTACACCGGGGAGCTGTTTTTT
cdr3_aa: CASNSGGPIYTGELFF

j_call: TRBJ1-6
clone_size: many
v_call: TRBV18
d_call: NA
cdr3_nt: TGTGCCAGCTCACCACCGGTAACAAATTCACCCCTCCACTTT
cdr3_aa: CASSPPVTNSPLHF

j_call: TRBJ2-3
clone_size: few
v_call: TRBV7-2
d_call: NA
cdr3_nt: TGTGCCAGCAGCCTACGACACACAGGGTCAGATACGCAGTATTTT
cdr3_aa: CASSLRHTGSDTQYF

j_call: TRBJ2-7
clone_size: few
v_call: TRBV20-1
d_call: NA
cdr3_nt: TGCAGTGCTAGAGAGGTGATACAAAGGAACTACCCCGCTTACGAGCAGTACTTC
cdr3_aa: CSAREVIQRNYPAYEQYF

j_call: TRBJ1-2
clone_size: few
v_call: TRBV18
d_call: TRBD1
cdr3_nt: TGTGCCAGCTCGCCGGGACAGGCGAATGGCTACACCTTC
cdr3_aa: CASSPGQANGYTF

j_call: TRBJ2-7
clone_size: many
v_call: TRBV5-1
d_call: NA
cdr3_nt: TGCGCCAGCAGCTTTTGGGGAAGCTCCTACGAGCAGTACTTC
cdr3_aa: CASSFWGSSYEQYF

j_call: TRBJ2-7
clone_size: few
v_call: TRBV5-4
d_call: NA
cdr3_nt: TGTGCCAGCAGCCCGGGGCCTGCTGGCTACGAGCAGTACTTC
cdr3_aa: CASSPGPAGYEQYF

j_call: TRBJ2-5
clone_size: many
v_call: TRBV7-2
d_call: NA
cdr3_nt: TGTGCCAGCAGCTTGACGGGATGGGAGACCCAGTACTTC
cdr3_aa: CASSLTGWETQYF

j_call: TRBJ1-2
clone_size: few
v_call: TRBV7-2
d_call: NA
cdr3_nt: TGTGCCAGCAGCTTAGGAGGAGCTAACTATGGCTACACCTTC
cdr3_aa: CASSLGGANYGYTF

j_call: TRBJ2-7
clone_size: many
v_call: TRBV12-3/TRBV12-4
d_call: NA
cdr3_nt: TGTGCCAGCAGTCTATCGTTTTACGAGCAGTACTTC
cdr3_aa: CASSLSFYEQYF

j_call: TRBJ2-1
clone_size: NA
v_call: TRBV7-3
d_call: TRBD2
cdr3_nt: TGTGCCAGCAGCTTAAGTCCAGCGGGAGATATCAATGAGCAGTTCTTC
cdr3_aa: CASSLSPAGDINEQFF

j_call: TRBJ2-1
clone_size: NA
v_call: TRBV20-1
d_call: TRBD1
cdr3_nt: TGCAGTGCTAGAGACTCCGGGACAGGAAACAATGAGCAGTTCTTC
cdr3_aa: CSARDSGTGNNEQFF

j_call: TRBJ1-1
clone_size: few
v_call: TRBV20-1
d_call: TRBD1
cdr3_nt: TGCAGTCCCCGACAGGGCGGGTACACTGAAGCTTTCTTT
cdr3_aa: CSPRQGGYTEAFF

j_call: TRBJ2-1
clone_size: few
v_call: TRBV6-5
d_call: NA
cdr3_nt: TGTGCCAGCAGTTCGACCTGGAGAAACAATGAGCAGTTCTTC
cdr3_aa: CASSSTWRNNEQFF

j_call: TRBJ2-5
clone_size: NA
v_call: TRBV29-1
d_call: NA
cdr3_nt: TGCAGCGTCCTGGGGAACAGCCCAGAGACCCAGTACTTC
cdr3_aa: CSVLGNSPETQYF

j_call: TRBJ2-1
clone_size: many
v_call: TRBV6-5
d_call: NA
cdr3_nt: TGTGCCAGCAGTCGATTGCGCGATGAGCAGTTCTTC
cdr3_aa: CASSRLRDEQFF

j_call: TRBJ2-1
clone_size: NA
v_call: TRBV4-3
d_call: TRBD2
cdr3_nt: TGCGCCAGCAGCCAGGGGACTAGCGGGAGTTGGGGCCGAACGTTCTTC
cdr3_aa: CASSQGTSGSWGRTFF

j_call: TRBJ1-4
clone_size: few
v_call: TRBV11-2
d_call: NA
cdr3_nt: TGTGCCAGCAGCTACGACAGGCAACCTAATGAAAAACTGTTTTTT
cdr3_aa: CASSYDRQPNEKLFF

j_call: TRBJ2-7
clone_size: few
v_call: TRBV12-3/TRBV12-4
d_call: NA
cdr3_nt: TGTGCCAGCAGTTTGGGTCTGGAATTGTACGAGCAGTACTTC
cdr3_aa: CASSLGLELYEQYF

j_call: TRBJ2-7
clone_size: NA
v_call: TRBV20-1
d_call: NA
cdr3_nt: TGCAGTGCTAGATCAGGGGACGAGCAGTACTTC
cdr3_aa: CSARSGDEQYF

j_call: TRBJ2-3
clone_size: once
v_call: TRBV10-3
d_call: NA
cdr3_nt: TGTGCCATCAGGGAGGGAGGACCGGCCGATACGCAGTATTTT
cdr3_aa: CAIREGGPADTQYF